The subject of this entry is one T cell receptor (beta chain). This specimen comes from a study of blood T cells in healthy people across ages. Turning to the study itself: In model experiments, template switching was able to capture about one barcoded beta molecule for every two T cells that were present.

Through a sample-barcoded 5' primer and a J-beta primer mix, a second PCR was run for roughly 6 to 12 cycles. One entry per CDR3 protein, called by TCRdb with MiXCR from the 5' RACE reads. Here the sample spans about 760,000 distinct CDR3 sequences, just over 55% being singletons. The CDR3 contains 15 residues. V dropped 5 bases and J dropped 7; count of bases not matched to a gene: 9. Germline loops: CDR1 MNHEY, CDR2 SMNVEV (reference sequence). V is TRBV27 and J is TRBJ1-4; 8 nucleotides line up with TRBD1. Sample: blood. This TCR was sampled from a man aged 35-49 years in good health. The CDR3 DNA is TGTGCCAGCAGTGGCTACAATGACAGGGGTGAAAAACTGTTTTTT. This sequence encodes CASSGYNDRGEKLFF.